The source of this T cell receptor (beta chain) is a study of blood T cell repertoires in COVID-19. At the level of the study: Researchers got acute and convalescent COVID-19 samples from the United States, Italy and Spain. Sample material is recorded as cDNA or gDNA derived from T cells, B-cell-depleted T cells, or PBMCs.

Per the original methods: Researchers report that nucleated cell counts were estimated from reference gene primer amplification. The assay was immunoSEQ multiplex PCR, and TCRdb's table has in-frame clones only and misses some. Clonal size and the V and J genes are those of that table, whereas D and trimming came from the DNA. Seen here are about 120,000 clones, approximately 82% observed once, and the top ten hold around 2.3%. This CDR3 has 15 amino acids. The V end lost 3 bases, the J end lost 3 bases, and 14 bases lay between the germline ends. CDR1 and CDR2 (germline): MNHNS, SASEGT. The source material was peripheral blood. V and J are TRBV6-1 and TRBJ1-1; TRBD1 is a possible D gene (5 bases). The source of this sequence is a man under 40 with acute or convalescent COVID-19. The CDR3 protein is CASSDRAEWDTEAFF. CDR3 coding DNA: TGTGCCAGCAGTGACAGGGCCGAATGGGACACTGAAGCTTTCTTT.